This T cell receptor (beta chain) appears in the sequencing data of a study of blood T cell repertoires in COVID-19. Whole-study context: The study drew acute and convalescent COVID-19 samples from the United States, Italy and Spain. From T cells, B-cell-depleted T cells, or PBMCs came the material, which was cDNA or gDNA.

In the source study's methods: Amplified reference gene primers provided the basis for estimating nucleated cell counts. Using immunoSEQ multiplex PCR, the repertoire was profiled, and TCRdb retains in-frame clones only, with some absent. V and J calls and clone size are those listed in that table; D and trimming were worked out from the DNA. The data contain under 60,000 clones, approximately 83% of them singletons. Followed over time, Seattle patients had been enrolled while infection was active. This clone is classed as medium-sized. The sample taken for sequencing was peripheral blood. The clonotype originates from a man between 25 and 39 years old with COVID-19, enrolled during active disease.

CDR3 DNA sequence: TGTGCCAGCAGCCAATTTGGACGGGAGGCCGGCACAGATACGCAGTATTTT. It translates to CASSQFGREAGTDTQYF. The chain carries TRBV14 and TRBJ2-3, with 7 bases that match TRBD2. Germline trimming cut 2 bases from V and 1 base from J; bases unmatched to any gene: 9. The CDR3 spans 17 residues. CDR1 is SGHDN and CDR2 is FVKESK in the germline V gene.